Shown below are 32 T cell receptor beta chains from a single sample sequenced in a study of PD-L1 blockade in urothelial cancer. The data were produced by immunoSEQ multiplex PCR, yet TCRdb's version contains in-frame clones alone and is incomplete. Found here are under 50,000 clones, roughly nine tenths of them singletons; the top ten hold about 10%. Time point given: pretreatment peripheral blood. The specimen comprised PBMCs, sampled around atezolizumab (anti-PD-L1) treatment. These TCRs come from an older woman with urothelial cancer.

The CDR3 DNA is TGTGCCAGCAGTGCTGGGGGGACCACCTACACCGGGGAGCTGTTTTTT. The encoded protein is CASSAGGTTYTGELFF. The chain combines TRBV6-1 with TRBJ2-2; TRBD2 is a possible D gene (6 bases). V gave up 4 bases and J gave up 3 bases, with 15 bases separating them. Germline values: CDR1 MNHNS, CDR2 SASEGT. The CDR3 is 16 amino acids.

Only a few counts were recorded for this clone. This chain connects TRBV9 to TRBJ2-7; D is possibly TRBD1 (6 bases). There are 13 residues in the CDR3. The ends were cut back, 3 bases at V and 6 bases at J, with 13 bases in the middle. The germline V gene has CDR1 SGDLS and CDR2 YYNGEE. CDR3 residues: CASSGHTGSEQYF. Here the CDR3 DNA reads TGTGCCAGCAGCGGGCATACAGGGAGCGAGCAGTACTTC.

This chain connects TRBV27 to TRBJ2-1, with 7 bases that match TRBD1. The CDR3 contains 14 residues. CDR1 is MNHEY and CDR2 is SMNVEV in the germline V gene (reference sequence). The junction had 9 bases not matched to a gene; V was cut back by 5 bases and J by 8 bases. The DNA of the CDR3 is TGTGCCAGCAGTCCCACAGGGGCGCGCTATGAGCAGTTCTTC. Its protein product is CASSPTGARYEQFF.

The chain recombines TRBV6-1 with TRBJ2-5; 9 bases map to TRBD1. CDR1 is MNHNS, CDR2 SASEGT, per germline. CDR3 size: 15 residues. Trimming took 6 bases from V and 5 from J; bases not matched to a gene: 10. CDR3 sequence: CASSPYRGRGETQYF. The CDR3 bases are TGTGCCAGCAGCCCGTACAGGGGGCGGGGGGAGACCCAGTACTTC.

The V and J genes are TRBV4-3 and TRBJ2-7; D not resolved. This CDR3 comprises 14 residues. The V and J ends lost 4 bases and 3 bases respectively, with 13 bases between them. CDR1 is LGHNA and CDR2 is YSLEER in the germline V gene. The CDR3 is CASSRDRNSYEQYF. Written as DNA, the CDR3 is TGCGCCAGCAGCCGAGACCGGAACAGCTACGAGCAGTACTTC.

The chain employs TRBV7-3 and TRBJ2-1, with TRBD1 identical over 7 bases. The CDR3 totals 13 residues. With 2 bases clipped from V and 7 bases from J, the junction kept 2 bases outside the gene matches. CDR1 is SGHTA, CDR2 FQGTGA, per germline. The CDR3 sequence is CASSLGTANEQFF. The CDR3 bases are TGTGCCAGCAGCTTAGGGACAGCAAATGAGCAGTTCTTC. The variable domain in full, with the rest retrieved from reference TRBV7-3 and TRBJ2-1, is GAGVSQTPSNKVTEKGKYVELRCDPISGHTALYWYRQSLGQGPEFLIYFQGTGAADDSGLPNDRFFAVRPEGSVSTLKIQRTERGDSAVYLCASSLGTANEQFFGPGTRLTVL.

The rearrangement uses TRBV10-3 and TRBJ2-7; tentatively, D is TRBD2 (6 bases). V shed 6 bases and J shed 0 bases, with 12 bases lying between them. This CDR3 region has 14 residues. Germline CDR1 reads ENHRY; CDR2 reads SYGVKD. Here the CDR3 DNA reads TGTGCCATCAGGGAAGCGGGTAACTCCTACGAGCAGTACTTC. Translation gives CAIREAGNSYEQYF.

V is TRBV9 and J is TRBJ2-2; a possible D gene is TRBD1 (6 bases). V was pared by 4 bases and J by 4 bases, with 14 bases between. Germline CDR1 reads SGDLS; CDR2 reads YYNGEE. CDR3 length equals 15 residues. CDR3 DNA sequence: TGTGCCAGCAGCCCCCGGTTAGGGGGCACCGGGGAGCTGTTTTTT. This translates into CASSPRLGGTGELFF.

The gene calls are TRBV2 and TRBJ2-1; D gene unclear. The CDR3 sequence is 12 residues long. The germline gives CDR1 SNHLY, CDR2 FYNNEI. The V end lost 6 bases, the J end lost 5 bases, and 8 bases lay between the germline ends. CDR3 bases: TGTGCCAGCAGAGCCCGGGACAATGAGCAGTTCTTC. Amino acid sequence: CASRARDNEQFF.

This sequence joins TRBV5-1 and TRBJ2-5, with 10 bases fitting TRBD2. Per germline, CDR1 SGHRS and CDR2 YFSETQ. The CDR3 runs to 15 residues. V was pared by 0 bases and J by 7 bases, with 6 bases of the junction left unmatched. This chain's CDR3 is CASSLGRTSGTTQYF. The CDR3, as DNA: TGCGCCAGCAGCTTGGGTAGGACTAGCGGTACGACCCAGTACTTC. Filled out from reference TRBV5-1 and TRBJ2-5, the complete variable domain reads KAGVTQTPRYLIKTRGQQVTLSCSPISGHRSVSWYQQTPGQGLQFLFEYFSETQRNKGNFPGRFSGRQFSNSRSEMNVSTLELGDSALYLCASSLGRTSGTTQYFGPGTRLLVL.

The rearrangement links TRBV13 to TRBJ2-3; tentatively, D is TRBD2 (6 bases). Trimming left V 3 bases short and J 2 bases short, with 12 bases between. There are 15 residues in the CDR3. CDR1 and CDR2 from the germline V gene are PRHDT and FYEKMQ (reference sequence). Written as DNA, the CDR3 is TGTGCCAGCAGCTTGCAGCGGGTCCTCACAGATACGCAGTATTTT. Translation: CASSLQRVLTDTQYF. Combining the CDR3 with reference TRBV13 and TRBJ2-3 gives the whole variable domain AAGVIQSPRHLIKEKRETATLKCYPIPRHDTVYWYQQGPGQDPQFLISFYEKMQSDKGSIPDRFSAQQFSDYHSELNMSSLELGDSALYFCASSLQRVLTDTQYFGPGTRLTVL.

This clone occurred a few times. This chain joins TRBV7-2 and TRBJ1-3; D is unclear. Between the trimmed V and J ends, which lost 0 bases and 4 bases, there was a span of 10 bases. The CDR3 runs to 15 residues. Germline values: CDR1 SGHTA, CDR2 FQGNSA. The CDR3 sequence is CASSLASGSGNTIYF. The CDR3 DNA follows: TGTGCCAGCAGCTTAGCGTCGGGGTCCGGAAACACCATATATTTT.

The gene calls are TRBV5-5 and TRBJ2-7; possible D gene TRBD2, 6 bases. Per germline, CDR1 SGHKS and CDR2 YYEKEE (reference sequence). V was clipped by 0 bases and J by 3 bases, with 13 bases between them. The length of the CDR3 is 15 residues. The CDR3 loop reads CASSLVQGGDYEQYF. In DNA form, the CDR3 reads TGTGCCAGCAGCTTGGTGCAGGGCGGGGACTACGAGCAGTACTTC.

The genes are TRBV7-8 and TRBJ2-7; a weak D match, TRBD1 (6 bases). The germline V and J ends were trimmed by 5 bases and 2 bases, with 19 bases remaining between them. CDR3 length: 16 residues. CDR1 and CDR2 (germline): SGHVS, FQNEAQ. Here the CDR3 reads CASSPKVGQGTYEQYF. The CDR3, as DNA: TGTGCCAGCAGCCCCAAAGTGGGGCAGGGGACCTACGAGCAGTACTTC.

The chain uses TRBV7-7 and TRBJ2-1, with D perhaps TRBD2 (5 bases). The CDR3 totals 15 residues. Per germline, CDR1 SSHAT and CDR2 FNYEAQ (reference sequence). V dropped 2 bases and J dropped 7 bases, with 15 bases sitting between them. The CDR3 DNA sequence: TGTGCCAGCAGCTTAACCTCCGGGATTGGGAATGAGCAGTTCTTC. Amino acids: CASSLTSGIGNEQFF.

V is TRBV6-5 and J is TRBJ1-3; 7 positions agree with TRBD1. The CDR3 has 15 amino acids. V lost 5 bases, J lost 0 bases, and 4 bases stayed unmatched. Per germline, CDR1 MNHEY and CDR2 SVGAGI. CDR3 region: CASSPDRSSGNTIYF. The DNA for the CDR3 is TGTGCCAGCAGTCCGGACAGGAGCTCTGGAAACACCATATATTTT.

The CDR3 loop is CASSLAGQSYEQYF. The CDR3 DNA reads as TGTGCCAGCAGCTTAGCGGGACAGAGTTACGAGCAGTACTTC. The chain combines TRBV7-9 with TRBJ2-7, with TRBD1 identical over 7 bases. Germline CDR1 SEHNR, CDR2 FQNEAQ (reference sequence). The V segment lost 0 bases and the J segment 4 bases; nucleotides outside the gene matches: 3. The CDR3 totals 14 residues.

This clone was recorded once. The rearrangement uses TRBV5-1 and TRBJ2-1, with D perhaps TRBD2 (6 bases). Trimming shortened V by 4 bases and J by 0 bases, and 11 bases separated the two germline ends. Germline CDR1 and CDR2: SGHRS and YFSETQ. The CDR3 sequence is 15 residues long. The CDR3 region has the DNA TGCGCCAGCAGCGAGGGACTTAGCTCCTACAATGAGCAGTTCTTC. Amino acids: CASSEGLSSYNEQFF.

This clone was seen once. The chain recombines TRBV28 with TRBJ2-1; TRBD1 agrees at 7 bases. CDR3 length: 14 residues. Germline loops: CDR1 MDHEN, CDR2 SYDVKM. Trimming took 7 bases from V and 0 from J; bases not matched to a gene: 3. CDR3 amino acids: CASIRTGSYNEQFF. DNA of the CDR3: TGTGCCAGCATTCGGACAGGCTCCTACAATGAGCAGTTCTTC.

The chain has TRBV6-1 and TRBJ2-4; 8 nucleotides agree with TRBD1. CDR1 is MNHNS, CDR2 SASEGT, per germline. V shed 4 bases, J shed 5 bases, and the junction held 4 bases outside the gene matches. The CDR3 spans 14 residues. CDR3 loop: CASSADRGQNIQYF. In nucleotides, the CDR3 is TGTGCCAGCAGTGCCGACAGGGGCCAAAACATTCAGTACTTC.

Only a few counts were recorded for this clone. V is TRBV27 and J is TRBJ2-1, with 12 bases lining up with TRBD1. In germline, CDR1 is MNHEY, CDR2 SMNVEV (reference sequence). The V and J ends lost 6 bases and 9 bases, in that order; junction bases with no gene match: 6. This CDR3 is 14 amino acids long. CDR3 sequence (DNA): TGTGCCAGCAGATCAGGGACAGGGGGCCTTGAGCAGTTCTTC. This sequence encodes CASRSGTGGLEQFF.

This chain links TRBV5-1 with TRBJ2-1, with D perhaps TRBD1 (6 bases). The ends were cut back, 5 bases at V and 8 bases at J, with 26 bases in the middle. The CDR3 is made up of 17 amino acids. CDR1 is SGHRS and CDR2 is YFSETQ in the germline V gene. CDR3 protein: CASRLRTVNPVSDEQFF. Here the CDR3 DNA reads TGCGCCAGCAGACTGAGGACAGTCAACCCGGTAAGCGATGAGCAGTTCTTC.

The chain employs TRBV19 and TRBJ1-5, with TRBD1 matching over 12 bases. Germline lookup yields CDR1 LNHDA and CDR2 SQIVND (reference sequence). The CDR3 has 17 residues. The V and J ends lost 3 bases and 2 bases, in that order; junction bases with no gene match: 5. CDR3 bases: TGTGCCAGTAGTATCCACGGGACAGGGGGCGGCAATCAGCCCCAGCATTTT. Protein: CASSIHGTGGGNQPQHF.

The genes are TRBV6-5 and TRBJ2-1; D might be TRBD2 (5 bases). Trimming took 6 bases from V and 2 from J, leaving 14 bases between them. CDR3 size: 15 residues. Germline V CDR1 and CDR2: MNHEY, SVGAGI. The CDR3: CASRGSRETYNEQFF. Written as DNA, the CDR3 is TGTGCCAGCAGGGGATCAAGGGAGACCTACAATGAGCAGTTCTTC.

This clone is a singleton in its sample. The chain joins TRBV7-2 to TRBJ1-2; maybe TRBD1 (5 bases). Germline V lookup: CDR1 SGHTA, CDR2 FQGNSA. V lost 5 bases and J lost 6, with 16 bases in between. There are 14 residues in the CDR3. The CDR3 DNA reads TGTGCCAGCAGCCCAGGGTCCCTGGGGCATGGCTACACCTTC. Amino acid sequence: CASSPGSLGHGYTF.

The J gene is TRBJ1-1, the V gene TRBV30, with 11 nucleotides matching TRBD1. CDR3 length: 13 amino acids. J lost 7 bases, V lost 2 bases, and 3 bases had no gene match. The germline V gene encodes CDR1 GTSNPN and CDR2 SVGIG (reference sequence). CDR3 sequence: CAWSRDRGNEAFF. The CDR3 DNA sequence: TGTGCCTGGAGTAGGGACAGGGGGAATGAAGCTTTCTTT.

The gene calls are TRBV28 and TRBJ2-1; maybe TRBD1 (5 bases). The germline V gene has CDR1 MDHEN and CDR2 SYDVKM. The CDR3 extends over 15 amino acids. Trimming stripped 6 bases from V and 6 bases from J, with 18 bases between. The CDR3 here is CASSPPGQGRNEQFF. CDR3 sequence (DNA): TGTGCCAGCAGCCCCCCAGGGCAAGGGCGCAATGAGCAGTTCTTC.

This clone was found once. This chain joins TRBV10-1 and TRBJ1-1; no firm D call. Germline V gene lookup returns CDR1 WNHNN and CDR2 SYGVQD (reference sequence). Deletions cut 4 bases from V and 4 bases from J, with 10 bases between. The CDR3 length is 13 residues. For the CDR3, the DNA is TGCGCCAGCAGTGGAGGGTTGGGCACTGAAGCTTTCTTT. This translates into CASSGGLGTEAFF.

The rearrangement uses TRBV11-2 and TRBJ2-1; 8 bases agree with TRBD2. The V segment lost 2 bases and the J segment 0 bases; nucleotides outside the gene matches: 3. The CDR3 is made up of 16 amino acids. Germline-derived CDR1 and CDR2 are SGHAT and FQNNGV. The CDR3: CASSLFSGNSYNEQFF. The CDR3 coding sequence is TGTGCCAGCAGCTTATTTAGCGGGAACTCCTACAATGAGCAGTTCTTC.

The rearrangement joins TRBV6-1 to TRBJ1-2; TRBD1 agrees at 7 bases. This CDR3 is 11 amino acids long. Germline CDR1 MNHNS, CDR2 SASEGT. Trimming at V came to 8 bases and at J to 7 bases, leaving 4 bases not matched to a gene. CDR3 sequence: CASRQGLGYTF. CDR3 DNA: TGTGCCAGCCGACAGGGACTTGGCTACACCTTC.

Here the CDR3 DNA reads TGCGCCAGCAGCCAAAGACAGGCGACTCAGCCCCAGCATTTT. Its translation is CASSQRQATQPQHF. The chain has TRBV4-1 and TRBJ1-5; D perhaps matches TRBD1 (6 bases). The CDR3 has 14 residues. Trimming left V 2 bases short and J 6 bases short, with 11 bases between. The germline CDR1 and CDR2 sequences are MGHRA and YSYEKL.

This chain joins TRBV28 and TRBJ2-7, with 10 bases that match TRBD1. The length of the CDR3 is 13 residues. The J segment lost 9 bases and the V segment lost 5 bases, leaving 7 bases of the junction unmatched. Germline V lookup: CDR1 MDHEN, CDR2 SYDVKM. The DNA of the CDR3 is TGTGCCAGCAGTCTCGACAGGGGGCGAGGGCAGTACTTC. Its protein is CASSLDRGRGQYF.